This TCR beta chain was documented in a study of cytomegalovirus exposure and HLA in healthy donors. Study overall: Earlier sequencing of some 190 million T cells yielded 120 million or so unique TCR beta sequences.

Study results and caveats: The study labeled 150 to 200 TCR beta chains cytomegalovirus-associated.

Per germline, CDR1 SGHVS and CDR2 FQNEAQ. Trimming left V 5 bases short and J 7 bases short, with 21 bases between. This CDR3 spans 16 amino acids. A remark on this clone: No antigen is known for it.

A multiplex PCR was run with 60 Vbeta primers and 13 Jbeta primers. Clones were sequenced by immunoSEQ multiplex PCR, and TCRdb holds only the in-frame ones, with some missing. This sample has about 160,000 clones; roughly two thirds occur once, and the top ten carry 2.8%. Sequencing was done on a sample of PBMCs. V usage is TRBV7-8 and J usage is TRBJ2-1; D not resolved. The TCR sequence derives from a woman in her 30s in good health and CMV-seronegative. CDR3 loop: CASSSEAPLGGNEQFF. Written as DNA, the CDR3 is TGTGCCAGCAGCAGTGAGGCTCCGTTAGGTGGGAATGAGCAGTTCTTC.